This is a list of T cell receptor beta chains from one sample in a study of shared clonotypes between healthy human individuals. Here immunoSEQ multiplex PCR was the method, and the copy in TCRdb shows in-frame clones only, minus some. This table has about 1.5 million clones, approximately 98% appearing once. Sequencing was carried out using naive CD4+ T cells sorted from blood. Receptor source: a man aged 30 to 45 in good health. Each CDR3 is given with its conserved first and last residue. Each record gives: J gene, V gene, D gene, CDR3 protein, CDR3 DNA. D genes are given only for firm matches.

j_gene: TRBJ2-1
v_gene: TRBV4-3
d_gene: NA
CDR3aa: CASSQGYNEQFF
CDR3nt: TGCGCCAGCAGCCAAGGGTACAATGAGCAGTTCTTC

j_gene: TRBJ2-5
v_gene: TRBV5-4
d_gene: NA
CDR3aa: CASRGGQQPSETQYF
CDR3nt: TGTGCCAGCAGGGGGGGACAGCAGCCTTCAGAGACCCAGTACTTC

j_gene: TRBJ1-5
v_gene: TRBV7-8
d_gene: TRBD1
CDR3aa: CASSLSGQGFRNQPQHF
CDR3nt: TGTGCCAGCAGCTTATCAGGACAGGGTTTTCGCAATCAGCCCCAGCATTTT

j_gene: TRBJ2-7
v_gene: TRBV18
d_gene: NA
CDR3aa: CASSPGVISYEQYF
CDR3nt: TGTGCCAGCTCACCCGGGGTGATCTCCTACGAGCAGTACTTC

j_gene: TRBJ2-1
v_gene: TRBV5-1
d_gene: TRBD2
CDR3aa: CASSWAGTSGGNEQFF
CDR3nt: TGCGCCAGCAGCTGGGCAGGGACGAGCGGGGGAAATGAGCAGTTCTTC

j_gene: TRBJ2-3
v_gene: TRBV7-9
d_gene: TRBD2
CDR3aa: CASSPTSGRRTDTQYF
CDR3nt: TGTGCCAGCAGCCCTACTAGCGGGAGGAGGACAGATACGCAGTATTTT

j_gene: TRBJ2-7
v_gene: TRBV18
d_gene: TRBD1
CDR3aa: CASSPQGAGAYEQYF
CDR3nt: TGTGCCAGCTCACCCCAGGGGGCAGGGGCCTACGAGCAGTACTTC

j_gene: TRBJ1-2
v_gene: TRBV12-5
d_gene: NA
CDR3aa: CASGLVEARRLSGYTF
CDR3nt: TGTGCTAGTGGTTTGGTAGAGGCGCGACGCCTAAGCGGCTACACCTTC

j_gene: TRBJ1-1
v_gene: TRBV4-3
d_gene: NA
CDR3aa: CASSRSGDTEAFF
CDR3nt: TGCGCCAGCAGCCGATCAGGGGACACTGAAGCTTTCTTT

j_gene: TRBJ1-2
v_gene: TRBV5-1
d_gene: TRBD1
CDR3aa: CASSYLDRVTYGYTF
CDR3nt: TGCGCCAGCAGCTATCTGGACAGGGTAACCTATGGCTACACCTTC

j_gene: TRBJ2-7
v_gene: TRBV4-3
d_gene: NA
CDR3aa: CASDYEQYF
CDR3nt: TGCGCCAGCGACTACGAGCAGTACTTC

j_gene: TRBJ2-1
v_gene: TRBV12-5
d_gene: TRBD2
CDR3aa: CASGLVAGESYNEQFF
CDR3nt: TGTGCTAGTGGTTTGGTAGCGGGAGAGTCCTACAATGAGCAGTTCTTC

j_gene: TRBJ2-7
v_gene: TRBV5-4
d_gene: NA
CDR3aa: CASSSRGSYEQYF
CDR3nt: TGTGCCAGCAGCTCGCGGGGCTCCTACGAGCAGTACTTC

j_gene: TRBJ2-4
v_gene: TRBV19
d_gene: TRBD1
CDR3aa: CASSGTQGSSRNIQYF
CDR3nt: TGTGCCAGTAGTGGAACACAGGGGTCTAGTAGGAACATTCAGTACTTC

j_gene: TRBJ1-5
v_gene: TRBV4-1
d_gene: NA
CDR3aa: CASSQAAGPLSNQPQHF
CDR3nt: TGCGCCAGCAGCCAAGCGGCCGGCCCGCTCAGCAATCAGCCCCAGCATTTT

j_gene: TRBJ1-5
v_gene: TRBV2
d_gene: NA
CDR3aa: CASSERQGGNQPQHF
CDR3nt: TGTGCCAGCAGTGAAAGGCAGGGTGGCAATCAGCCCCAGCATTTT